The 25 T cell receptor beta chains in this list originate from one sample, sequenced in a study of T cell clonotyping in hematopoietic cell transplantation. Repertoires were generated with immunoSEQ multiplex PCR, while TCRdb's copy carries only in-frame clones and drops some. The sample has 46,000 or so clones, around 86% seen once. Time point reported: recipient sample about 28 days before transplant, after cytoreduction. The specimen comprised peripheral blood mononuclear cells, sampled before stem cell transplant. Receptors were obtained from a man aged 60 to 75 with biphenotypic leukemia. Some clones in this sample may be carry-over from other donors' samples.

V is TRBV30 and J is TRBJ1-4, with TRBD1 matching 8 bases. J gave up 7 bases and V 1 base, and 5 bases lay outside the gene matches. The CDR3 covers 14 residues. Germline V gene lookup returns CDR1 GTSNPN and CDR2 SVGIG (reference sequence). The CDR3, as DNA: TGTGCCTGGAGTGCCCCCGGGACAGGTGAAAAACTGTTTTTT. Its translation: CAWSAPGTGEKLFF.

This clone came up once. The chain employs TRBV2 and TRBJ2-3; D uncertain. The CDR3 consists of 12 residues. V was trimmed by 6 bases and J by 5 bases, leaving 9 bases between them. CDR1 and CDR2 (germline): SNHLY, FYNNEI. CDR3 DNA sequence: TGTGCCAGCAGCCCCTGGGTAGATACGCAGTATTTT. Its protein product is CASSPWVDTQYF.

The chain uses TRBV5-1 and TRBJ2-7; D is undetermined. The length of the CDR3 is 12 residues. CDR1 and CDR2 from the germline V gene are SGHRS and YFSETQ. The V end was cut by 7 bases, the J end by 4 bases, with 12 bases between. CDR3 protein: CASRGTSYEQYF. CDR3 bases: TGCGCCAGCCGCGGAACGAGTTACGAGCAGTACTTC.

This chain joins TRBV28 and TRBJ2-7; tentative D call: TRBD2 (5 bases). The CDR3 contains 16 residues. Germline CDR1 and CDR2: MDHEN and SYDVKM. V dropped 3 bases and J dropped 2 bases, with 17 bases sitting between them. Written as DNA, the CDR3 is TGTGCCAGCAGTTTTATAGACACACTAGAGGCCTACGAGCAGTACTTC. Encoded protein: CASSFIDTLEAYEQYF.

The chain couples TRBV19 to TRBJ1-5; D might be TRBD1 (5 bases). The CDR3 is made up of 14 amino acids. With 4 bases removed from V and 6 bases from J, the gap between germline ends came to 13 bases. Germline loops: CDR1 LNHDA, CDR2 SQIVND (reference sequence). The CDR3 DNA follows: TGTGCCAGTAGTACCGCGGGGGGGACTCAGCCCCAGCATTTT. It specifies CASSTAGGTQPQHF.

The chain carries TRBV7-2 and TRBJ1-2; TRBD1 aligns across 7 bases. Germline values: CDR1 SGHTA, CDR2 FQGNSA. J gave up 7 bases and V 5 bases, and 19 bases lay outside the gene matches. The CDR3 runs to 17 residues. The chain's CDR3 is CASSTWEFRTGLSGYTF. The CDR3 nucleotides are TGTGCCAGCAGCACGTGGGAATTTAGGACAGGTTTAAGTGGCTACACCTTC.

The chain uses TRBV29-1 and TRBJ1-2; D may be TRBD1 (6 bases). The CDR3 is 17 amino acids. Per the germline V gene, CDR1 is SQVTM and CDR2 is ANQGSEA. The ends were cut back, 0 bases at V and 2 bases at J, with 19 bases in the middle. CDR3 nucleotide sequence: TGCAGCGTTGAAGATGGTTCATTCGACAGGCTAAACTATGGCTACACCTTC. This encodes CSVEDGSFDRLNYGYTF. The full variable domain, with the rest looked up from reference TRBV29-1 and TRBJ1-2, is SAVISQKPSRDICQRGTSLTIQCQVDSQVTMMFWYRQQPGQSLTLIATANQGSEATYESGFVIDKFPISRPNLTFSTLTVSNMSPEDSSIYLCSVEDGSFDRLNYGYTFGSGTRLTVV.

This rearrangement joins TRBV5-1 to TRBJ1-5, with D unclear. Germline-derived CDR1 and CDR2 are SGHRS and YFSETQ. The CDR3 is made up of 15 amino acids. Trimming shortened V by 0 bases and J by 3 bases, and 10 bases separated the two germline ends. This CDR3 reads CASSLDTSDNQPQHF. The DNA of the CDR3 is TGCGCCAGCAGCTTGGACACCTCGGACAATCAGCCCCAGCATTTT.

The V gene is TRBV7-2, the J gene TRBJ1-2, with D possibly matching TRBD1 (5 bases). The CDR3 contains 14 residues. The V end was cut by 2 bases, the J end by 7 bases, with 14 bases between. CDR1 is SGHTA and CDR2 is FQGNSA in the germline V gene. The DNA for the CDR3 is TGTGCCAGCAGCTTAACGGGGGAGGGTGGTGGCTACACCTTC. Its protein product is CASSLTGEGGGYTF.

The chain employs TRBV6-6 and TRBJ1-5, with D hard to call. The CDR3 sequence is 14 residues long. Trimming took off 6 bases at V and 5 bases at J, with 14 bases between the two ends. Germline values: CDR1 MNHNY, CDR2 SVGAGI (reference sequence). The chain's CDR3 is CASRKREADQPQHF. CDR3 DNA: TGTGCCAGCAGAAAAAGGGAGGCGGATCAGCCCCAGCATTTT.

V gene TRBV5-1 combines with J gene TRBJ1-1, with D possibly being TRBD1 (6 bases). V lost 0 bases to trimming and J lost 5 bases, with 11 bases between them. The CDR3 runs to 14 residues. Germline V lookup: CDR1 SGHRS, CDR2 YFSETQ. This CDR3 is CASSLDTGRTEAFF. Written as DNA, the CDR3 is TGCGCCAGCAGCTTGGATACAGGGCGAACTGAAGCTTTCTTT.

This clone was counted once. This chain connects TRBV6-6 to TRBJ2-2; D might be TRBD2 (7 bases). This CDR3 contains 15 residues. CDR1 is MNHNY and CDR2 is SVGAGI in the germline V gene (reference sequence). The V and J ends lost 8 bases and 6 bases respectively, with 19 bases between them. The CDR3 loop reads CASRIEWEGAGELFF. The CDR3 DNA reads TGTGCCAGCCGAATTGAGTGGGAGGGGGCCGGGGAGCTGTTTTTT.

The V and J genes are TRBV6-5 and TRBJ1-2, with 7 positions matching TRBD1. J gave up 8 bases and V 0 bases, and 9 bases lay outside the gene matches. Germline V CDR1 and CDR2: MNHEY, SVGAGI. CDR3 length equals 15 residues. CDR3 in amino acids: CASSYSRGLLGGYTF. The CDR3 DNA reads TGTGCCAGCAGTTACTCGAGGGGGCTACTAGGGGGCTACACCTTC.

The chain recombines TRBV28 with TRBJ2-1; 7 bases are shared with TRBD2. The J segment lost 0 bases and the V segment lost 6 bases, leaving 8 bases of the junction unmatched. Germline CDR1 reads MDHEN; CDR2 reads SYDVKM. This CDR3 is 16 amino acids long. CDR3 sequence reads: CASSTPGGSSYNEQFF. The CDR3 coding sequence is TGTGCCAGCAGCACCCCGGGCGGGAGCTCCTACAATGAGCAGTTCTTC.

CDR3 DNA sequence: TGTGCCAGCAGTTTGGTGAACCTATATGGCTACACCTTC. It is translated as CASSLVNLYGYTF. The J gene is TRBJ1-2, the V gene TRBV28; D remains unclear. This CDR3 region has 13 residues. Trimming stripped 3 bases from V and 5 bases from J, with 10 bases between. CDR1 MDHEN and CDR2 SYDVKM come from the germline V gene.

The chain uses TRBV30 and TRBJ2-2; 11 positions agree with TRBD2. The germline V gene has CDR1 GTSNPN and CDR2 SVGIG (reference sequence). V trimming: 2 bases; J trimming: 14 bases; junction bases outside the gene matches: 10. The CDR3 runs to 14 residues. CDR3 sequence: CAWSPVAGGPLLFF. As DNA, the CDR3 is TGTGCCTGGAGTCCAGTAGCGGGAGGGCCCTTACTGTTTTTT.

This rearrangement joins TRBV30 to TRBJ1-2; 10 bases are shared with TRBD1. The CDR3 runs 15 residues. Per the germline V gene, CDR1 is GTSNPN and CDR2 is SVGIG (reference sequence). J gave up 2 bases and V 1 base, and 4 bases lay outside the gene matches. CDR3 bases: TGTGCCTGGAGTGCCAGGACAGGGGGAAACTATGGCTACACCTTC. Translated: CAWSARTGGNYGYTF.

This chain links TRBV28 with TRBJ1-2, with 8 bases fitting TRBD1. Germline trimming cut 8 bases from V and 2 bases from J; bases unmatched to any gene: 1. Germline V gene sequence: CDR1 MDHEN, CDR2 SYDVKM. This CDR3 comprises 12 residues. The CDR3 loop reads CASDRGNYGYTF. CDR3 DNA sequence: TGTGCCAGCGACAGGGGAAACTATGGCTACACCTTC.

This chain links TRBV7-8 with TRBJ2-3; 14 bases match TRBD2. V lost 5 bases and J lost 9; bases outside the gene matches: 10. Germline-derived CDR1 and CDR2 are SGHVS and FQNEAQ. The CDR3 totals 16 residues. The DNA of the CDR3 is TGTGCCAGCAGCCAACTGACTAGCGGGAGGGTATGGACGCAGTATTTT. Translation gives CASSQLTSGRVWTQYF.

The chain recombines TRBV5-1 with TRBJ2-5; D is ambiguous. Germline lookup yields CDR1 SGHRS and CDR2 YFSETQ. The ends were cut back, 6 bases at V and 5 bases at J, with 17 bases in the middle. The length of the CDR3 is 14 residues. CDR3 sequence (DNA): TGCGCCAGCAATAGGTTAGTGGGTGATGAGACCCAGTACTTC. Translating it yields CASNRLVGDETQYF.

The rearrangement joins TRBV4-3 to TRBJ1-5, with a possible D match to TRBD1 (6 bases). The V end was cut by 4 bases, the J end by 3 bases, with 10 bases between. The germline gives CDR1 LGHNA, CDR2 YSLEER. This CDR3 is 14 amino acids long. The CDR3 coding sequence is TGCGCCAGCAGCCCAGGGGAGGACAATCAGCCCCAGCATTTT. Translating gives CASSPGEDNQPQHF.

J is TRBJ2-5 and V is TRBV28, with TRBD2 as a possible D gene (5 bases). Per the germline V gene, CDR1 is MDHEN and CDR2 is SYDVKM. This CDR3 spans 13 amino acids. The germline V and J ends were trimmed by 7 bases and 7 bases, with 16 bases remaining between them. Here the CDR3 reads CASTRETGGTQYF. The CDR3 DNA reads as TGTGCCAGCACCCGGGAAACGGGCGGGACCCAGTACTTC. Using reference TRBV28 and TRBJ2-5 for the parts outside the CDR3, the full variable domain is DVKVTQSSRYLVKRTGEKVFLECVQDMDHENMFWYRQDPGLGLRLIYFSYDVKMKEKGDIPEGYSVSREKKERFSLILESASTNQTSMYLCASTRETGGTQYFGPGTRLLVL.

The chain carries TRBV7-6 and TRBJ2-3, with 9 bases aligning to TRBD2. The ends lost 1 base at V and 7 bases at J; junction bases unmatched: 3. This CDR3 is 14 amino acids long. Germline V lookup: CDR1 SGHVS, CDR2 FNYEAQ. CDR3 sequence reads: CASSLVPSGNTQYF. CDR3 nucleotides: TGTGCCAGCAGCTTAGTCCCTAGCGGGAATACGCAGTATTTT. Full variable domain (outside the CDR3, taken from reference TRBV7-6 and TRBJ2-3): GAGVSQSPRYKVTKRGQDVALRCDPISGHVSLYWYRQALGQGPEFLTYFNYEAQQDKSGLPNDRFSAERPEGSISTLTIQRTEQRDSAMYRCASSLVPSGNTQYFGPGTRLTVL.

The chain links TRBV7-2 to TRBJ1-4, with TRBD1 identical over 7 bases. Germline lookup yields CDR1 SGHTA and CDR2 FQGNSA. The length of the CDR3 is 16 residues. J lost 2 bases, V lost 5 bases, and 8 bases had no gene match. CDR3 sequence (DNA): TGTGCCAGCAGCCGCGCCCCGGGACAGACTAATGAAAAACTGTTTTTT. This codes for CASSRAPGQTNEKLFF.

The chain links TRBV5-1 to TRBJ2-3, with 10 positions matching TRBD1. With 3 bases clipped from V and 0 bases from J, the junction kept 7 bases outside the gene matches. Per germline, CDR1 SGHRS and CDR2 YFSETQ. The CDR3 length is 17 residues. CDR3 in DNA: TGCGCCAGCAGCTCCGGGACAGGGGTGGATAGCACAGATACGCAGTATTTT. This codes for CASSSGTGVDSTDTQYF.